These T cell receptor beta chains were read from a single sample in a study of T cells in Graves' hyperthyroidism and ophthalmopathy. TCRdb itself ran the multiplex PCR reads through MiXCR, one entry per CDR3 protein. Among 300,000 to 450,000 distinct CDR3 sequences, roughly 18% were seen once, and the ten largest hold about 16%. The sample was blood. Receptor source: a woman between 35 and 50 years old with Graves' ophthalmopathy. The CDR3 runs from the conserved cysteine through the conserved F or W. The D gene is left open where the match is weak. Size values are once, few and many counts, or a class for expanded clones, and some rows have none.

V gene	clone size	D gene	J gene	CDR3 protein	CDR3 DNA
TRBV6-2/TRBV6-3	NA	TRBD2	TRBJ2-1	CASSYGGIAGYVNEQFF	TGTGCCAGCAGTTACGGGGGCATAGCGGGATATGTCAATGAGCAGTTCTTC
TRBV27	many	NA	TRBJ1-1	CASSFLSKDTEAFF	TGTGCCAGCAGTTTTCTCAGTAAGGACACTGAAGCTTTCTTT
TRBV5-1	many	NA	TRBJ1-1	CASSNGDLNTEAFF	TGCGCCAGCAGCAACGGCGACCTGAACACTGAAGCTTTCTTT
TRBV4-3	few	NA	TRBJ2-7	CASSQELGPIYEQYF	TGCGCCAGCAGCCAAGAGCTAGGCCCCATTTACGAGCAGTACTTC
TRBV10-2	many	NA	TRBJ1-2	CASSELLINYGYTF	TGCGCCAGCAGTGAGCTGTTAATCAACTATGGCTACACCTTC
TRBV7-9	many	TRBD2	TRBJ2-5	CASSPRLAGGRETQYF	TGTGCCAGCAGCCCCAGACTAGCGGGAGGTCGAGAGACCCAGTACTTC
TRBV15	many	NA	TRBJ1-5	CATSRDPDRGSGQPQHF	TGTGCCACCAGCAGAGATCCCGATCGGGGATCTGGGCAGCCCCAGCATTTT
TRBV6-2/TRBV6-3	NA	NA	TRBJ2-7	CASSYSIDGAIEQYF	TGTGCCAGCAGTTACTCGATTGACGGGGCAATCGAGCAGTACTTC
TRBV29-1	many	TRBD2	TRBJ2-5	CSVDEGLAGLQETQYF	TGCAGCGTTGATGAGGGACTAGCGGGTCTCCAAGAGACCCAGTACTTC
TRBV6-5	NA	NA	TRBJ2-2	CASSYDLRGTGELFF	TGTGCCAGCAGTTACGACCTGAGAGGCACCGGGGAGCTGTTTTTT
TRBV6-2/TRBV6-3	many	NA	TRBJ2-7	CASSYSKAGPPYEQYF	TGTGCCAGCAGTTACTCGAAGGCGGGTCCTCCCTACGAGCAGTACTTC
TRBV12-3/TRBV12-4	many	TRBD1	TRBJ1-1	CASSLSIRGTPMNTEAFF	TGTGCCAGCAGTTTATCAATCAGGGGGACCCCCATGAACACTGAAGCTTTCTTT
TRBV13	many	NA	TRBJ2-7	CASSFSLRDRGYEQYF	TGTGCCAGCAGCTTTTCCTTGCGGGACAGAGGCTACGAGCAGTACTTC
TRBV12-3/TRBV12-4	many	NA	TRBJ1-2	CASSLGEIDYGYTF	TGTGCCAGCAGTTTAGGGGAGATCGACTATGGCTACACCTTC
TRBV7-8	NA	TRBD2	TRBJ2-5	CASSSRLAGGPAETQYF	TGTGCCAGCAGCTCCCGACTAGCGGGAGGGCCCGCAGAGACCCAGTACTTC
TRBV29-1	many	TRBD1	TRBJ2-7	CSVGRTGDPLEQYF	TGCAGCGTGGGTCGGACAGGGGACCCTCTCGAGCAGTACTTC
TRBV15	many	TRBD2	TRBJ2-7	CATSDLKREGRYEQYF	TGTGCCACCAGCGACCTCAAGCGGGAGGGCCGGTACGAGCAGTACTTC
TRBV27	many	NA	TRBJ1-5	CASSLSLSNQLQHF	TGTGCCAGCAGTTTATCGCTCAGTAATCAGCTCCAGCATTTT
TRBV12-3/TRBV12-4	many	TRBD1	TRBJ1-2	CASSFGRGRSYGYTF	TGTGCCAGCAGTTTCGGCAGGGGGAGAAGCTATGGCTACACCTTC
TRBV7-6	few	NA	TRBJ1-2	CASTPWGGTDGYTF	TGTGCCAGCACCCCGTGGGGGGGCACCGATGGCTACACCTTC
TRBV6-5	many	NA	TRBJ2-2	CASSSKVLGTGELFF	TGTGCCAGCAGTTCAAAGGTCCTCGGCACCGGGGAGCTGTTTTTT
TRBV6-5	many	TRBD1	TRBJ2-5	CASRDRGRETQYF	TGTGCCAGCCGGGACAGGGGGAGAGAGACCCAGTACTTC
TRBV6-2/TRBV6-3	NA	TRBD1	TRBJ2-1	CASSFGQASSYNEQFF	TGTGCCAGCAGTTTCGGACAGGCCAGCTCCTACAATGAGCAGTTCTTC
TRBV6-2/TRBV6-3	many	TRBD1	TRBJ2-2	CASSKSQGTGELFF	TGTGCCAGCAGTAAATCACAGGGGACCGGGGAGCTGTTTTTT
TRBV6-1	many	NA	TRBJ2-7	CASSRQVGPHPYEQYF	TGTGCCAGCAGTCGCCAAGTCGGGCCCCATCCCTACGAGCAGTACTTC
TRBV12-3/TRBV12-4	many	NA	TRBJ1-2	CASRGRWSTYGYTF	TGTGCCAGCAGGGGAAGGTGGAGTACCTATGGCTACACCTTC
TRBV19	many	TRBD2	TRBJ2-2	CASSHEILAGDNTGELFF	TGTGCCAGTAGCCATGAAATACTAGCGGGAGATAACACCGGGGAGCTGTTTTTT
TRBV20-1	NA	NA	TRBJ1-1	CSARDLLNADTEAFF	TGCAGTGCTAGGGACCTACTAAATGCGGACACTGAAGCTTTCTTT
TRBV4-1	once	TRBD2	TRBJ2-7	CASSQGPAGGPGYEQYF	TGCGCCAGCAGCCAAGGCCCAGCGGGAGGGCCGGGCTACGAGCAGTACTTC
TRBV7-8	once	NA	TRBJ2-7	CASSLNRITYEQYF	TGTGCCAGCAGCTTGAACAGGATTACCTACGAGCAGTACTTC
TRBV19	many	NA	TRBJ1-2	CASSNQGSISNYGYTF	TGTGCCAGTAGCAACCAGGGATCGATCTCTAACTATGGCTACACCTTC
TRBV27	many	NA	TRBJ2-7	CASSSGEDYEQYF	TGTGCCAGCAGTTCGGGAGAGGACTACGAGCAGTACTTC
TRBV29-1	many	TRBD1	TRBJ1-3	CSAETGERSGNTIYF	TGCAGCGCAGAGACAGGGGAAAGGTCTGGAAACACCATATATTTT
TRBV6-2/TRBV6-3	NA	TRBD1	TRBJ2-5	CATSGQGGVTQYF	TGTGCCACCTCAGGACAGGGAGGAGTGACCCAGTACTTC
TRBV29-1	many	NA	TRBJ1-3	CSVVREAGNTIYF	TGCAGCGTTGTGAGGGAAGCTGGAAACACCATATATTTT
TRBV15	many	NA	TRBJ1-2	CATREGINNYGYTF	TGTGCCACCCGTGAGGGTATTAATAACTATGGCTACACCTTC
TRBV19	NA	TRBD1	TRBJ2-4	CASRPTGFYGENIQYF	TGTGCCAGTAGGCCGACAGGGTTCTATGGGGAAAACATTCAGTACTTC
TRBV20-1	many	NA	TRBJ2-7	CSAAADYEQYF	TGCAGTGCTGCGGCGGACTACGAGCAGTACTTC
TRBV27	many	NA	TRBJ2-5	CASSLTGRPGVETQYF	TGTGCCAGCAGTTTAACTGGTAGGCCCGGGGTGGAGACCCAGTACTTC
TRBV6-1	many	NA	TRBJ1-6	CASSEASGSPLHF	TGTGCCAGCAGTGAAGCGTCGGGTTCACCCCTCCACTTT
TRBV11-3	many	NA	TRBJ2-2	CASRRTSGELFF	TGTGCCAGCAGACGAACCAGCGGGGAGCTGTTTTTT
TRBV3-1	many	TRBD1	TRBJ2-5	CASSRTGTQYF	TGTGCCAGCAGCCGGACAGGGACCCAGTACTTC
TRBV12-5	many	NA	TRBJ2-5	CASGQLVQETQYF	TGTGCTAGTGGACAACTAGTACAAGAGACCCAGTACTTC
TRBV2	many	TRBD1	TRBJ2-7	CASRPKGQGSSYEQYF	TGTGCCAGCAGGCCTAAAGGACAGGGTAGCTCCTACGAGCAGTACTTC
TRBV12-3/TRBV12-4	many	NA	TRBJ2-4	CASSSTARDIQYF	TGTGCCAGCAGTTCAACGGCGAGGGACATTCAGTACTTC
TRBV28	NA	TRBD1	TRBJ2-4	CASSFSGTGIMDIQYF	TGTGCCAGCAGTTTTTCCGGGACAGGGATTATGGACATTCAGTACTTC
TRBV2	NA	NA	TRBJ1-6	CASTEQNSPLHF	TGTGCCAGCACCGAACAAAATTCACCCCTCCACTTT
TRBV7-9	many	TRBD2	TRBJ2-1	CASSRGDGGSLNEQFF	TGTGCCAGCAGCCGGGGGGATGGCGGGAGTCTGAATGAGCAGTTCTTC
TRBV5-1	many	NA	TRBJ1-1	CASSYGGISDTEAFF	TGCGCCAGCAGCTACGGTGGGATTTCGGACACTGAAGCTTTCTTT
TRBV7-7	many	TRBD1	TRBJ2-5	CASSPNGQGLATQYF	TGTGCTAGCAGCCCAAACGGACAGGGCCTTGCGACCCAGTACTTC
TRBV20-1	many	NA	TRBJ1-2	CSSYYGGGYTF	TGCAGTTCCTACTATGGAGGAGGCTACACCTTC
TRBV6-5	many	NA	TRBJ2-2	CASSYWRGELFF	TGTGCCAGCAGTTACTGGAGAGGGGAGCTGTTTTTT
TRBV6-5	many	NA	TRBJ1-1	CASSYSILLNTEAFF	TGTGCCAGCAGTTACTCGATATTGTTGAACACTGAAGCTTTCTTT
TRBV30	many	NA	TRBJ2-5	CAWSGVIQETQYF	TGTGCCTGGAGTGGGGTAATCCAAGAGACCCAGTACTTC
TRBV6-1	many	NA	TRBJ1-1	CASRKTDTNTEAFF	TGTGCCAGCAGGAAAACGGACACGAACACTGAAGCTTTCTTT
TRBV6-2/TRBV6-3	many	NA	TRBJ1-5	CASSGYGPQHF	TGTGCCAGCAGTGGGTACGGGCCCCAGCATTTT
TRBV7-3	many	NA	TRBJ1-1	CASSLTRRGGRNTEAFF	TGTGCCAGCAGCTTAACGAGGCGCGGGGGGCGGAACACTGAAGCTTTCTTT
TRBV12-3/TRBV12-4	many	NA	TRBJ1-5	CASSSTGAQPQHF	TGTGCCAGCAGTTCGACAGGTGCTCAGCCCCAGCATTTT